Listed below are T cell receptor beta chains from one sample, sequenced in a study of regulatory T cells in long-lasting Graves disease. Each CDR3 protein gets one entry after TCRdb re-called the multiplex PCR reads with MiXCR. The table lists a few hundred thousand distinct CDR3 sequences, 20% to 30% of them singletons, with roughly 28% in the top ten. The source was peripheral blood mononuclear cells (PBMCs), collected when the disease was refractory, from a patient treated with antithyroid drugs. These TCRs come from a female donor with Graves disease. The CDR3 runs from the conserved cysteine through the conserved F or W. The D gene is left open where the match is weak. Expanded clones get a size class; other rows say once, few or many, or leave the size out.

NA	TRBV29-1	NA	TRBJ2-1	TGCAGCGTTGCGTTCTTGTCCGGTAATGAGCAGTTCTTC	CSVAFLSGNEQFF
TRBD1	TRBV10-3	few	TRBJ2-7	TGTGCCATCAGTGAGTACCCGGACAGGGGGGACGAGCAGTACTTC	CAISEYPDRGDEQYF
NA	TRBV11-1	NA	TRBJ1-1	TGTGCCAGCAGCTTCCGTGCGGGACGGACCACTGAAGCTTTCTTT	CASSFRAGRTTEAFF
TRBD1	TRBV7-9	NA	TRBJ1-6	TGTGCCAGCAGCTCAGCCGAGGACAGGGCGCCTAGAGTGGCAAGGAATTCACCCCTCCACTTT	CASSSAEDRAPRVARNSPLHF
NA	TRBV28	many	TRBJ2-5	TGTGCCAGCATGGGGAATCGGAGAGGGGATGGGGAGACCCAGTACTTC	CASMGNRRGDGETQYF
NA	TRBV7-6	many	TRBJ2-7	TGTGCCAGCAGCTACGGCCCCACCTACGAGCAGTACTTC	CASSYGPTYEQYF
NA	TRBV7-2	NA	TRBJ1-4	TGTGCCAGCAGCATCGACAGGCTTGCAACTAATGAAAAACTGTTTTTT	CASSIDRLATNEKLFF
NA	TRBV19	few	TRBJ1-1	TGTGCCAGTACTCCCCCGACGGTGAACACTGAAGCTTTCTTT	CASTPPTVNTEAFF
NA	TRBV11-2	NA	TRBJ2-1	TGTGCCAGCAGCTTAGTCCGCCTAACTAGATTTCATGAGCAGTTCTTC	CASSLVRLTRFHEQFF
TRBD2	TRBV28	few	TRBJ2-5	TGTGCCAGCAGTTTCTGGGCGGGAGGAGAAGAGACCCAGTACTTC	CASSFWAGGEETQYF